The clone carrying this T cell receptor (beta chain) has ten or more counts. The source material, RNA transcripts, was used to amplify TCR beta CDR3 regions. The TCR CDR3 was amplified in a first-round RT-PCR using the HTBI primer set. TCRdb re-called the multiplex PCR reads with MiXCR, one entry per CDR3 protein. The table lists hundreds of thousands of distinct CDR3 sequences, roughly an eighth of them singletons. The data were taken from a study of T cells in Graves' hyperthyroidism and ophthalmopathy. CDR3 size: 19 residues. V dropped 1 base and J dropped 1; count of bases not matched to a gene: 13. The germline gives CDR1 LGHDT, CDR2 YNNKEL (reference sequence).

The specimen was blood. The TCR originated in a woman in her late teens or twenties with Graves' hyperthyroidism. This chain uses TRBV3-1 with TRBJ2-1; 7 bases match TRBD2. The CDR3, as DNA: TGTGCCAGCAGCCAAGTAATATGGGGGGGACTGACATCCTACAATGAGCAGTTCTTC. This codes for CASSQVIWGGLTSYNEQFF.